These 9 T cell receptor beta chains were all obtained from the same sample, sequenced in a study of tumor-infiltrating lymphocytes in primary liver carcinoma. Priming with a constant-region primer yielded TCR beta cDNA from roughly 0.45 ug total RNA. It was through three nested multiplex PCR rounds of slightly modified ARM-PCR that TCR beta libraries arose. PCR rounds one and two used TRBV1-TRBV30 forward primers with a C-beta reverse primer for 9 to 10 cycles each. Via MiXCR, TCRdb re-called the multiplex PCR reads, giving one row per CDR3 protein. This table holds about 190,000 distinct CDR3 sequences, just under 85% found once. Between roughly 17 and 31 mg of unsorted bulk tissue served as the source from which RNA and DNA were co-extracted. The sequenced material came from tumor tissue from primary liver carcinoma. The receptors stem from a man aged 35 to 55 with primary liver carcinoma and hepatitis B virus infection.

The genes are TRBV12-3 or TRBV12-4 and TRBJ1-1, with D maybe TRBD1 (5 bases). V was clipped by 6 bases and J by 2 bases, with 19 bases between them. The CDR3 totals 16 residues. CDR3 in amino acids: CASSRARQSLNTEAFF. In DNA form, the CDR3 reads TGTGCCAGCAGCCGCGCGAGACAGAGTTTAAACACTGAAGCTTTCTTT.

This clonotype was recorded once. One end of the junction is discordant with germline, which a read error may explain. The chain recombines TRBV10-3 with TRBJ2-1; tentative D call: TRBD2 (5 bases). The CDR3 is made up of 14 amino acids. CDR1 and CDR2 from the germline V gene are ENHRY and SYGVKD. CDR3 sequence (DNA): TGTGCCATCAGACCGGGTCCGGGGAACGATGACCAGTTCTTC. This translates into CAIRPGPGNDDQFF.

As for this clonotype: A read error may account for a junction end that differs from germline. This chain connects TRBV7-8 to TRBJ2-2; D possibly corresponds to TRBD2 (6 bases). CDR3 length equals 18 residues. Germline values: CDR1 SGHVS, CDR2 FQNEAQ. In nucleotides, the CDR3 is TGTGCCAGCACCTCAAGCTCGCTGCGGGGCGCGAACACCGGGGAGCTGTTATTT. It translates to CASTSSSLRGANTGELLF.

This clonotype was picked up many times. This chain uses TRBV6-5 with TRBJ2-1; D possibly corresponds to TRBD2 (6 bases). Per germline, CDR1 MNHEY and CDR2 SVGAGI. CDR3 length: 17 residues. V was clipped by 0 bases and J by 1 base, with 13 bases between them. The CDR3 loop is CASSYSAGWVSYNEQFF. The CDR3 nucleotides read TGTGCCAGCAGTTACTCCGCGGGGTGGGTGTCCTACAATGAGCAGTTCTTC.

This chain links TRBV12-3 or TRBV12-4 with TRBJ2-3, with D tentatively TRBD1 (5 bases). V was cut by 6 bases and J by 12 bases, with 22 bases left in between. The CDR3 has 14 residues. In DNA form, the CDR3 reads TGTGCCAGCAGGTCTACAGGTTCGTGGGATAGTCAGTATTTT. Amino acid sequence: CASRSTGSWDSQYF.

Points on this clonotype: One end of the junction fails to match germline, which may point to a read error. V and J are TRBV5-1 and TRBJ2-3; possibly TRBD1 or TRBD2 for D (5 bases each). Germline V gene data show CDR1 as SGHRS and CDR2 as YFSETQ. The CDR3 length is 16 residues. CDR3 nucleotides: TGCGCCAGCAGCTTGAACACAGCCCGGGGCACAGATACGAAGTATTTT. Its translation: CASSLNTARGTDTKYF. Complete variable domain (other parts from reference TRBV5-1 and TRBJ2-3): KAGVTQTPRYLIKTRGQQVTLSCSPISGHRSVSWYQQTPGQGLQFLFEYFSETQRNKGNFPGRFSGRQFSNSRSEMNVSTLELGDSALYLCASSLNTARGTDTKYFGPGTRLTVL.

This rearrangement joins TRBV5-4 to TRBJ2-6; 9 nucleotides agree with TRBD1. Looked up from germline, CDR1 is SGHNT and CDR2 is YYREEE (reference sequence). J gave up 18 bases and V 4 bases, and 23 bases lay outside the gene matches. The CDR3 totals 17 residues. In DNA, the CDR3 is TGTGCCAGCAGCGGGGACAGGGTGCCCTCTGGGGCCAACATCCAGACTTTC. Encoded protein: CASSGDRVPSGANIQTF. Looking up the rest from reference TRBV5-4 and TRBJ2-6 gives the full variable domain: ETGVTQSPTHLIKTRGQQVTLRCSSQSGHNTVSWYQQALGQGPQFIFQYYREEENGRGNFPPRFSGLQFPNYSSELNVNALELDDSALYLCASSGDRVPSGANIQTFGAGSRLTVL.

As regards this clonotype: One junction end does not reproduce the germline sequence, and a read error may be involved. The chain links TRBV29-1 to TRBJ2-2; weak D call: TRBD2 (5 bases). This CDR3 has 13 amino acids. The germline V gene encodes CDR1 SQVTM and CDR2 ANQGSEA. The CDR3 sequence is CSVARTNTGKLFF. DNA of the CDR3: TGCAGCGTCGCTAGGACGAACACCGGGAAGCTGTTTTTT.

Ten or more counts support this clonotype. The DNA is left out, because the CDR3 cannot be placed on it with certainty; the CDR3 is given as TCRdb lists it. The chain has TRBV24-1 and TRBJ1-5. Counting both end residues, the CDR3 totals 14 amino acids. Germline CDR1 is KGHDR and CDR2 is SFDVKD. The CDR3 reads CATSTSGWDQPQHF.